This TCR beta chain was recorded in a study of identical twins. A universal primer site arose from template switching, and cDNA bore unique molecular identifiers. TCRdb used MiXCR to reprocess the 5' RACE reads, holding one entry per CDR3 protein. The repertoire holds 260,000 or so distinct CDR3 sequences, with around 7.6% as singletons. Healthy Caucasians, and only they, were the donors. V lost 2 bases and J 11 bases, leaving 22 bases between the germline ends. The germline gives CDR1 MRHNA, CDR2 SNTAGT. CDR3 length equals 16 residues. The sample was also reused in another study, on yellow fever vaccine responses in identical twins.

The V call is TRBV6-4, the J call TRBJ2-1; D unresolved. The sample taken for sequencing was CD8+ T cells sorted from blood. The clonotype comes from a woman aged 18-29 years in good health. CDR3 sequence (DNA): TGTGCCAGCAGTGACCCTCTGGGCGTTCCTATTAGACAGCAGTTCTTC. This translates into CASSDPLGVPIRQQFF.